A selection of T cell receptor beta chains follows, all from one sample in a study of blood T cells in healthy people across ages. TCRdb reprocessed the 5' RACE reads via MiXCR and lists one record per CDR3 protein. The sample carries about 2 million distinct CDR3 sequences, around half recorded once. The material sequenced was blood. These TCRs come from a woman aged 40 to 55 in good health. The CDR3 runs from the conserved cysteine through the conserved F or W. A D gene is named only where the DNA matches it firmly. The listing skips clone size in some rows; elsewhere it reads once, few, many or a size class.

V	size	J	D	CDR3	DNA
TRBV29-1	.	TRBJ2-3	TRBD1	CSAPWTGGPDTQYF	TGCAGCGCTCCCTGGACAGGGGGACCGGATACGCAGTATTTT
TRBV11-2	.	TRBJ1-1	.	CASSGRPGDTEAFF	TGTGCCAGCAGCGGACGACCTGGGGACACTGAAGCTTTCTTT
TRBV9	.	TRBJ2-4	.	CASSVGEVQYF	TGTGCCAGCAGCGTAGGGGAGGTTCAGTACTTC
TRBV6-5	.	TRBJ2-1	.	CASSLGLTRKKFF	TGTGCCAGCAGCCTAGGACTAACGAGGAAGAAGTTCTTC
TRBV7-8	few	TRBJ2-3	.	CASSPPRGLGDTQYF	TGTGCCAGCAGCCCACCCAGGGGCCTAGGGGATACGCAGTATTTT
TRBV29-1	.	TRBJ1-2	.	CSVEGFLRTSNYGYTF	TGCAGCGTTGAAGGCTTCTTGAGGACCTCTAACTATGGCTACACCTTC
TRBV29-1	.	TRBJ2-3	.	CSVERGTSTDTQYF	TGCAGCGTTGAACGGGGAACTAGCACAGATACGCAGTATTTT
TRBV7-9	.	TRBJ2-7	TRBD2	CASSFVGGLAGGEQYF	TGTGCCAGCAGCTTCGTAGGTGGGCTAGCGGGAGGCGAGCAGTACTTC
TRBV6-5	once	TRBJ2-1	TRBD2	CASSPVAGGVYNEQFF	TGTGCCAGCAGTCCGGTAGCGGGGGGGGTATACAATGAGCAGTTCTTC
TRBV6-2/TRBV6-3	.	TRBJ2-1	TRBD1	CASSVSGTGPLQWQFF	TGTGCCAGCAGTGTTTCCGGGACAGGACCCCTCCAGTGGCAGTTCTTC
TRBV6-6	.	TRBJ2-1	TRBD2	CASILELAGGLVDEQFF	TGTGCCAGCATCTTGGAACTAGCGGGGGGGCTGGTCGATGAGCAGTTCTTC